This passage covers 5 T cell receptor beta chains from one sample sequenced in a study of blood T cell repertoires in COVID-19. The protocol was immunoSEQ multiplex PCR, while the TCRdb copy is restricted to in-frame clones and leaves out a portion. The table shows approximately 280,000 clones, with 88% occurring only once. The sample taken for sequencing was peripheral blood. The receptor set was obtained from a man between 18 and 35 years old with active or convalescent COVID-19.

The chain combines TRBV3-1 (or the pseudogene TRBV3-2) with TRBJ2-3, with TRBD2 identical over 10 bases. J lost 4 bases, V lost 0 bases, and 10 bases had no gene match. The germline CDR1 and CDR2 sequences are LGHDT and YNNKEL (reference sequence). CDR3 length: 18 amino acids. CDR3: CASSQDEVGLASADTQYF. In nucleotides, the CDR3 is TGTGCCAGCAGCCAAGATGAAGTGGGACTAGCGAGCGCAGATACGCAGTATTTT.

DNA of the CDR3: TGTGCTAGTGGCACCACAGGACAGGATGGCTACACCTTC. Protein: CASGTTGQDGYTF. This chain connects TRBV12-5 to TRBJ1-2; 7 nucleotides agree with TRBD1. There are 13 residues in the CDR3. The junction had 7 bases not matched to a gene; V was cut back by 6 bases and J by 6 bases. Per the germline V gene, CDR1 is LGHNT and CDR2 is FRNRAP.

The chain is built from TRBV6-5 and TRBJ1-1, with 7 bases matching TRBD1. The CDR3 length is 14 residues. Germline values: CDR1 MNHEY, CDR2 SVGAGI. V lost 6 bases to trimming and J lost 4 bases; unmatched junction nucleotides: 8. CDR3 in amino acids: CASSPEPGGTEAFF. The CDR3 nucleotides read TGTGCCAGCAGCCCCGAGCCAGGGGGCACTGAAGCTTTCTTT.

The chain recombines TRBV29-1 with TRBJ1-5; 7 bases align to TRBD1. Per the germline V gene, CDR1 is SQVTM and CDR2 is ANQGSEA. The CDR3 runs to 13 residues. J was trimmed by 4 bases and V by 6 bases; bases with no gene match: 6. The CDR3, as DNA: TGCAGCGTAGAGACAGGGTTGAATCAGCCCCAGCATTTT. Translated: CSVETGLNQPQHF.

The chain recombines TRBV6-1 with TRBJ2-7; 8 bases are shared with TRBD2. The V and J ends lost 3 bases and 7 bases, in that order; junction bases with no gene match: 20. The CDR3 is 18 amino acids. CDR1 and CDR2 from the germline V gene are MNHNS and SASEGT. In DNA, the CDR3 is TGTGCCAGCAGTGATACCGCGTCGAGTCGGGGGGGCCCAAGGGAGCAGTACTTC. It is translated as CASSDTASSRGGPREQYF.